This T cell receptor beta chain was retrieved from a study of PD-L1 blockade in urothelial cancer (dated by TCRdb to 2016 to 2017). Broadly, across the study: Every patient began therapy at some point between 2013 and 2015 and was given atezolizumab 1,200 mg intravenously every 3 weeks. Blood samples were analyzed 3 weeks after the start of treatment (second dose) and 6 weeks after the start of treatment. Twenty-nine patients had pretreatment blood TCR-seq, roughly 25 had at least one posttreatment blood collection, and roughly 25 had tumor TCR-seq. Blood samples gave a median of around 140,000 T cells and tens of thousands of unique TCRs, with a median clonality of roughly 0.08. Durable clinical benefit was defined as progression-free survival longer than 6 months, and TCR features were also tested against progression-free and overall survival. Patients had an ECOG performance status of 0 or 1 and had received between 0 and 3 prior chemotherapy regimens. Twenty-five of 29 patients were males with bladder-origin urothelial cancer, and about 60% of the 29 reported a prior smoking history. Durable clinical benefit was achieved by nine patients but not by the remaining 20. The study, an exploratory multi-omic analysis, examined somatic, immune and clinical correlates of response to PD-L1 blockade with atezolizumab in urothelial cancer. Whole exome sequencing and RNA sequencing of pretreatment tumors were performed alongside TCR sequencing in the same patients. Pretreatment tumor samples, along with matched peripheral blood collected serially before and after atezolizumab treatment, underwent TCR sequencing.

Reading the label with the study, this specimen's time point is: peripheral blood 6 weeks after treatment start. The cohort included some 30 patients with locally advanced or metastatic urothelial carcinoma who were treated at Memorial Sloan Kettering on a trial protocol. Peripheral blood mononuclear cells were collected pretreatment and during treatment, with between 1 and 8 total time points per patient. The Qiagen DNeasy Blood extraction kit was used to purify genomic DNA from total PBMCs and tumor samples. PBMCs were collected pretreatment and during treatment, and were isolated and stored as previously described. With regard to this clone: It has no known antigen specificity. Base qualities are missing; no much larger clone stands one base away.

The CDR3 runs 10 residues from the cysteine to the phenylalanine. Kept here is only the CDR3 DNA, which spans 30 bases and is read in frame from base 1. V is reduced by 6 bases and J by 5 bases, leaving a spacing of 4 bases between them. According to the germline V gene, CDR1 reads MDHEN and CDR2 reads SYDVKM. General conclusions and limits of the study: Greater expansion of tumor-associated TCR clones in peripheral blood 3 weeks after the start of treatment was observed in patients with durable benefit (n of about 20, p = 0.022). Because the sample size was small (n ≈ 30) and many of the analyses were exploratory, the results are meant to be hypothesis-generating. Improved progression-free and overall survival was found to be associated with pretreatment peripheral blood TCR clonality below the median.

Synthetic TCR analog templates were spiked into each PCR to estimate absolute template abundance from read counts. Using the immunoSEQ assay, TCRbeta CDR3 regions were amplified from genomic DNA with bias-controlled V and J gene primers. Sequencing of rearranged TCRbeta segments was performed at approximately 20X coverage. The study's processing was this. Clustering was used to correct sequencing errors, and CDR3s were annotated against IMGT so that V, D and J genes could be assigned. Only productive TCRbeta rearrangements were used in downstream analyses, excluding out-of-frame or stop-codon sequences. To compute clonality, Shannon entropy was normalized by the log of the number of unique productive sequences and then subtracted from one. Fisher's exact test with Benjamini-Hochberg correction, using a cutoff of adjusted p below 0.01, was how clones that differed between time points or between blood and tumor were identified. TCRdb carries this immuneACCESS record with in-frame sequences only. Its versions omit some clonotypes, under half of them owing to an unresolved V gene in the studies checked, with the rest unexplained. The DNA was the basis for D and trimming; V, J and clone size are from that table. The sample data list 66,000 or so clones, and 88% of these were observed just once. The ten largest make up about 11% of the sample.

The sequence joins TRBV28 to TRBJ1-1; no D segment can be confidently identified. This sequence originates from a man in his 60s with urothelial cancer. Sequenced here: PBMCs, sampled around atezolizumab (anti-PD-L1) treatment. CDR3 protein: CASRETEAFF. The nucleotides are TGTGCCAGCAGGGAGACTGAAGCTTTCTTT. The CDR3, completed at both ends by the reference TRBV28 and TRBJ1-1 genes, gives the full variable domain DVKVTQSSRYLVKRTGEKVFLECVQDMDHENMFWYRQDPGLGLRLIYFSYDVKMKEKGDIPEGYSVSREKKERFSLILESASTNQTSMYLCASRETEAFFGQGTRLTVV.